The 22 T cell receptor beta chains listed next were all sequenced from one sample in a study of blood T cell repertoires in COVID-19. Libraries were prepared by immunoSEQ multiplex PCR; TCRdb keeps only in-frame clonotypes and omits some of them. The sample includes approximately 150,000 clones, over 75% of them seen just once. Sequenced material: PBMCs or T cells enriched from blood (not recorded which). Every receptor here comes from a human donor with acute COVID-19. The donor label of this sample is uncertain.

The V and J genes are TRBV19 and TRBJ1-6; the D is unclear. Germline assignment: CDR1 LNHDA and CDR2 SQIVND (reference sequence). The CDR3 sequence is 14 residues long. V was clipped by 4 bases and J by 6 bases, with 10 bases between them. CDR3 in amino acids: CASSNGRFNSPLHF. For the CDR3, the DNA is TGTGCCAGTAGTAACGGGAGGTTTAATTCACCCCTCCACTTT.

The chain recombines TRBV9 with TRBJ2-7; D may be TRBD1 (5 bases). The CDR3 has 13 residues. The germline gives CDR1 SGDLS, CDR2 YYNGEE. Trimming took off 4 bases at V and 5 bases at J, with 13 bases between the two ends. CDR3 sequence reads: CASSPQGGNEQYF. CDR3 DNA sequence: TGTGCCAGCAGCCCCCAGGGTGGGAACGAGCAGTACTTC.

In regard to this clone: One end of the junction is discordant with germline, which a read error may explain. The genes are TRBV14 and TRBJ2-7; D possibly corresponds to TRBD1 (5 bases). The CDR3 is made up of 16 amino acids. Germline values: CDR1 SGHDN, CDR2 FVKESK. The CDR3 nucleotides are TGTGCCAGCAGCAAAGATAACCAGGGTGGGACCTACGAGCAGTACTTC. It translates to CASSKDNQGGTYEQYF.

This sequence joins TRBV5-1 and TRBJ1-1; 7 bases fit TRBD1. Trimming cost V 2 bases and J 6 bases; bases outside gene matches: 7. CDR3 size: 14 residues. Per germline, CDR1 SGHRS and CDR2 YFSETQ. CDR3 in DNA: TGCGCCAGCAGCTTTTACAGGGGTAACTCTGAAGCTTTCTTT. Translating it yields CASSFYRGNSEAFF. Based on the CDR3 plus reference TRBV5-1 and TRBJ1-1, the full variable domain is KAGVTQTPRYLIKTRGQQVTLSCSPISGHRSVSWYQQTPGQGLQFLFEYFSETQRNKGNFPGRFSGRQFSNSRSEMNVSTLELGDSALYLCASSFYRGNSEAFFGQGTRLTVV.

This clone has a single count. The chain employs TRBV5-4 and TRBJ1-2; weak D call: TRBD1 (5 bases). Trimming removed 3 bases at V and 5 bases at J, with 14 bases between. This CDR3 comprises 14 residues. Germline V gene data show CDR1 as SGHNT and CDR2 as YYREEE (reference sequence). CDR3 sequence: CASSSGGGGYGYTF. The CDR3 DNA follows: TGTGCCAGCAGCTCGGGGGGTGGTGGTTATGGCTACACCTTC. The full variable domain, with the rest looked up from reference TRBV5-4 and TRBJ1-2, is ETGVTQSPTHLIKTRGQQVTLRCSSQSGHNTVSWYQQALGQGPQFIFQYYREEENGRGNFPPRFSGLQFPNYSSELNVNALELDDSALYLCASSSGGGGYGYTFGSGTRLTVV.

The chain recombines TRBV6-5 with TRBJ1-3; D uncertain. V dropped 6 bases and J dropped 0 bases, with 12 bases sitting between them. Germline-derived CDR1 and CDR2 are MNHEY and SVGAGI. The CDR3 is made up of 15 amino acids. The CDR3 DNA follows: TGTGCCAGCAGCCTAGGACTGAGCTCTGGAAACACCATATATTTT. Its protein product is CASSLGLSSGNTIYF.

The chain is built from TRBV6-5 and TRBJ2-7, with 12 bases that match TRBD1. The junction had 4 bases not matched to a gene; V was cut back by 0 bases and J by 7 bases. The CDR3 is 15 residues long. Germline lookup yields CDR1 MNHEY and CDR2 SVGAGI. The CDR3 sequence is CASSYSGQGAMEQYF. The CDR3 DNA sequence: TGTGCCAGCAGTTACTCGGGACAGGGGGCGATGGAGCAGTACTTC.

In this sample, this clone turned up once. CDR3 nucleotides: TGCGCCAGCGGGAAGTACAGGGGCAATGAGCAGTTCTTC. Its protein product is CASGKYRGNEQFF. The V call is TRBV4-1, the J call TRBJ2-1; the match to TRBD1 covers 7 bases. The CDR3 sequence is 13 residues long. Germline values: CDR1 MGHRA, CDR2 YSYEKL. V shed 8 bases, J shed 6 bases, and the junction held 7 bases outside the gene matches.

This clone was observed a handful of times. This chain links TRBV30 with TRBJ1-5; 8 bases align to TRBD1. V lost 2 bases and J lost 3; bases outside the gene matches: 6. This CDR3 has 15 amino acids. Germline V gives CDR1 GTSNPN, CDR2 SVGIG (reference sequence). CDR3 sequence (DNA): TGTGCCTGGAGTTTCCCGGACAGGGTCAATCAGCCCCAGCATTTT. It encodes CAWSFPDRVNQPQHF.

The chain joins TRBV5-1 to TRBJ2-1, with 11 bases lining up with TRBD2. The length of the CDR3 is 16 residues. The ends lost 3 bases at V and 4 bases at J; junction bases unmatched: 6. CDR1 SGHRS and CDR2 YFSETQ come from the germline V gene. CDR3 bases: TGCGCCAGCAGCTCCTCCGGGACTAGCGGATACAATGAGCAGTTCTTC. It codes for CASSSSGTSGYNEQFF.

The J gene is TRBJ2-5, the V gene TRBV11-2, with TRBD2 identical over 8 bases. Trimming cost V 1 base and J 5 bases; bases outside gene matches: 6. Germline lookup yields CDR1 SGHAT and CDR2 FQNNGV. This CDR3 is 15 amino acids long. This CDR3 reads CASSLAGGSLETQYF. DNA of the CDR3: TGTGCCAGCAGCTTAGCGGGGGGGAGTCTGGAGACCCAGTACTTC.

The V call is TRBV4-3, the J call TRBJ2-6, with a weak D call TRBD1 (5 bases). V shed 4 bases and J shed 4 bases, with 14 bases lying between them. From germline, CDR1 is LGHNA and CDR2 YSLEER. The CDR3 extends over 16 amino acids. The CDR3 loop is CASSRPRVDGANVLTF. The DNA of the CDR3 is TGCGCCAGCAGCCGACCCAGGGTGGACGGGGCCAACGTCCTGACTTTC.

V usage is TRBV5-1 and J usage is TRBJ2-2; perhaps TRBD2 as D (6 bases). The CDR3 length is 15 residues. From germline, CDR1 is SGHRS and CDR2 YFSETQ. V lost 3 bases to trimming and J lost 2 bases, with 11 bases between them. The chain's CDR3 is CASSYRDFNTGELFF. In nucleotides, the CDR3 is TGCGCCAGCAGCTACCGGGACTTTAACACCGGGGAGCTGTTTTTT.

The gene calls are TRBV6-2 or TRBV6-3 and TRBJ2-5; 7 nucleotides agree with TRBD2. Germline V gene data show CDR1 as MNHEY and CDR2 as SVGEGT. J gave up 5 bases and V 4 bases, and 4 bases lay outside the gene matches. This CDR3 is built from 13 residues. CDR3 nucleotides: TGTGCCAGCAGTTCGGCGGGGGAGGAGACCCAGTACTTC. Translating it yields CASSSAGEETQYF.

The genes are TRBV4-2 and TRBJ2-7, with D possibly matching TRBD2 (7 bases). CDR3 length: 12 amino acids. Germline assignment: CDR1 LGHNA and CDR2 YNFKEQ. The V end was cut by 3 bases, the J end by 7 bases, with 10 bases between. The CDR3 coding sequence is TGTGCCAGCAGCCAGGGGGGGCTAGAGCAGTACTTC. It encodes CASSQGGLEQYF.

CDR3 amino acids: CASSSLQGRTGTEAFF. CDR3 bases: TGTGCCAGCAGCTCCCTACAGGGTCGAACGGGGACTGAAGCTTTCTTT. The chain recombines TRBV11-2 with TRBJ1-1; D may be TRBD1 (6 bases). V lost 4 bases to trimming and J lost 5 bases, with 20 bases between them. Germline values: CDR1 SGHAT, CDR2 FQNNGV. This CDR3 region has 16 residues.

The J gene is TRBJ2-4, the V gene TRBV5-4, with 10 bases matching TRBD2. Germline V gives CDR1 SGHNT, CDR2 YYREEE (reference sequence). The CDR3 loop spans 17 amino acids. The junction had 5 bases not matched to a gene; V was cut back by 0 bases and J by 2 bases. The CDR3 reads CASSLEAGGGPKNIQYF. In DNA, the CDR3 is TGTGCCAGCAGCTTGGAAGCGGGGGGGGGACCCAAAAACATTCAGTACTTC.

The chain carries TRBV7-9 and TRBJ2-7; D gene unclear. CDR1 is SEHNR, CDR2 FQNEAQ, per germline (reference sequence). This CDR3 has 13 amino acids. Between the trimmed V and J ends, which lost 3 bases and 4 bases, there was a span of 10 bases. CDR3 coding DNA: TGTGCCAGCAGCTTCAGTTTGGAGTACGAGCAGTACTTC. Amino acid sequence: CASSFSLEYEQYF. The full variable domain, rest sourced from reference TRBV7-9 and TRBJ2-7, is DTGVSQNPRHKITKRGQNVTFRCDPISEHNRLYWYRQTLGQGPEFLTYFQNEAQLEKSRLLSDRFSAERPKGSFSTLEIQRTEQGDSAMYLCASSFSLEYEQYFGPGTRLTVT.

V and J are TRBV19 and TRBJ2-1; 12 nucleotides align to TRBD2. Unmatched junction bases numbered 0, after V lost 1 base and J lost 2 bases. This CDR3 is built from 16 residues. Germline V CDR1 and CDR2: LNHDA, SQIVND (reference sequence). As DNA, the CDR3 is TGTGCCAGTAGTATAGCTAGCGGGGGGGCCTACAATGAGCAGTTCTTC. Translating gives CASSIASGGAYNEQFF.

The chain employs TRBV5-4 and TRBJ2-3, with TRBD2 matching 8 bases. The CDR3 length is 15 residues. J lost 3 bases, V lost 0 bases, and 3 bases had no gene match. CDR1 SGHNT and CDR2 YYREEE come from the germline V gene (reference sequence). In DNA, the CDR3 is TGTGCCAGCAGCTTGGATAGCGGGGCGACAGATACGCAGTATTTT. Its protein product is CASSLDSGATDTQYF.

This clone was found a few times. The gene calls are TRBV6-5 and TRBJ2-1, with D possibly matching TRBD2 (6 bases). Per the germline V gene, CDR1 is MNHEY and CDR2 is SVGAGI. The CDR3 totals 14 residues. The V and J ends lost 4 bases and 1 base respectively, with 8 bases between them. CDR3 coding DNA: TGTGCCAGCAGTTGGGACTTGTCCTACAATGAGCAGTTCTTC. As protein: CASSWDLSYNEQFF.

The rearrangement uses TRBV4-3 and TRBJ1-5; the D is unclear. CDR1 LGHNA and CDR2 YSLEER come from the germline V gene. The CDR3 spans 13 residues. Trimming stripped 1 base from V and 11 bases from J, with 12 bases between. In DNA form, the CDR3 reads TGCGCCAGCAGCCAAGGGCCCAGAAAAGCCCAGCATTTT. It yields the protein CASSQGPRKAQHF.